This T cell receptor (beta chain) comes out of a study of blood T cell repertoires in COVID-19. The germline gives CDR1 SGHRS, CDR2 YFSETQ. The trim removed 2 bases at V and 2 bases at J, leaving 5 bases unmatched. The CDR3 is 15 amino acids. Method: immunoSEQ multiplex PCR; TCRdb's copy keeps in-frame clones and lacks some. Found here are around 300,000 clones, roughly nine tenths of them singletons; the top ten hold roughly 2.5%. The chain employs TRBV5-1 and TRBJ2-7; 9 bases are shared with TRBD1. The sequence was collected from a woman between 18 and 30 years old who had recovered from COVID-19. The sample consisted of PBMCs or T cells enriched from blood (not recorded which). The CDR3 spells CASSFGQGMAYEQYF. The DNA of the CDR3 is TGCGCCAGCAGCTTCGGACAGGGGATGGCCTACGAGCAGTACTTC.